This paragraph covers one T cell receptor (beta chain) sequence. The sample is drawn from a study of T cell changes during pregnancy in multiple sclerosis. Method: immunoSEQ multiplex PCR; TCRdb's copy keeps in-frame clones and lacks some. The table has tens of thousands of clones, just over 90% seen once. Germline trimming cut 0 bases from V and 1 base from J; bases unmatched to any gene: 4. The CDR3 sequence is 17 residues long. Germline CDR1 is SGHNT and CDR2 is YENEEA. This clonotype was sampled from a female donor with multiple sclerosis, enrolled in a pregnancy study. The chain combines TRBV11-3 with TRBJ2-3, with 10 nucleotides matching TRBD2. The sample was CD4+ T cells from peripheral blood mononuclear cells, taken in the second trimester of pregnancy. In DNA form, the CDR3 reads TGTGCCAGCAGCTTAGATCGGCTAGCGGGAGGCACAGATACGCAGTATTTT. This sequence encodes CASSLDRLAGGTDTQYF.